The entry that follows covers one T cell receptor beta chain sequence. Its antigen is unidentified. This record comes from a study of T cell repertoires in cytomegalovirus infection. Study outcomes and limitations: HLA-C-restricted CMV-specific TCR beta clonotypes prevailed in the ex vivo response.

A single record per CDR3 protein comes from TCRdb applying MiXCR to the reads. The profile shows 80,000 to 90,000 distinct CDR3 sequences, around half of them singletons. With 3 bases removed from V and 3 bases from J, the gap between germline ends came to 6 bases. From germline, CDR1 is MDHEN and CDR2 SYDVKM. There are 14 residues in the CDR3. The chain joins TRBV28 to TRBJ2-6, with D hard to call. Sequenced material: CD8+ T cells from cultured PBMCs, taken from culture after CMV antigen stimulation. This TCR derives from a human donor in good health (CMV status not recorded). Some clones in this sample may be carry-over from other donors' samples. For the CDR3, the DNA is TGTGCCAGCAGTTTGGGCGTTGGGGCCAACGTCCTGACTTTC. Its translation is CASSLGVGANVLTF.